This is a list of T cell receptor beta chains from one sample in a study of tumor-infiltrating lymphocytes in primary liver carcinoma. One entry per CDR3 protein, called by TCRdb with MiXCR from the multiplex PCR reads. The sample records tens of thousands of distinct CDR3 sequences, about three quarters being singletons. Material for sequencing was liver tumor tissue from sampling region 3. The origin of the receptors is a man in his forties with primary liver carcinoma and hepatitis B virus infection. Both conserved end residues are part of each CDR3. Each record gives: D gene, clone size, V gene, J gene, CDR3 protein, CDR3 DNA. The D gene is left open where the match is weak. Clone sizes are given selectively: once, few, many, or a class where the clone is expanded.

d_gene: .
abundance: .
v_gene: TRBV7-2
j_gene: TRBJ2-3
CDR3aa: CASSLSGTPPRREQYF
CDR3nt: TGTGCCAGCAGCCTCAGCGGGACACCGCCCCGGCGGGAGCAGTATTTT

d_gene: .
abundance: .
v_gene: TRBV11-2
j_gene: TRBJ2-1
CDR3aa: CTSSLGRGVEQFF
CDR3nt: TGTACCAGCAGCTTGGGCAGAGGGGTTGAGCAGTTCTTC

d_gene: .
abundance: .
v_gene: TRBV11-2
j_gene: TRBJ1-2
CDR3aa: CASSLLHGFYGHTF
CDR3nt: TGTGCCAGCAGCTTATTACATGGTTTCTATGGCCACACCTTC

d_gene: .
abundance: many
v_gene: TRBV28
j_gene: TRBJ2-7
CDR3aa: CASSLGAKLGEQYF
CDR3nt: TGTGCCAGCAGTTTGGGAGCGAAACTCGGCGAGCAGTACTTC

d_gene: TRBD1
abundance: .
v_gene: TRBV7-2
j_gene: TRBJ1-5
CDR3aa: CTSSTTGDHNQPQHF
CDR3nt: TGTACCAGCAGCACTACAGGGGATCACAATCAGCCCCAGCATTTT

d_gene: .
abundance: .
v_gene: TRBV11-2
j_gene: TRBJ2-5
CDR3aa: CACISRDSAHQKTQYF
CDR3nt: TGTGCCTGCATATCCCGGGACTCGGCCCACCAAAAGACCCAGTACTTC

d_gene: .
abundance: many
v_gene: TRBV10-2
j_gene: TRBJ2-6
CDR3aa: CASSVLPADSLSGANVLTF
CDR3nt: TGCGCCAGCAGTGTCCTCCCAGCGGACTCTCTCTCTGGGGCCAACGTCCTGACTTTC

d_gene: .
abundance: .
v_gene: TRBV5-1
j_gene: TRBJ2-3
CDR3aa: CASSLGDPSGPYPGDTQYF
CDR3nt: TGCGCCAGCAGCTTGGGGGACCCGAGCGGGCCGTACCCGGGAGATACGCAGTATTTT

d_gene: TRBD1
abundance: many
v_gene: TRBV14
j_gene: TRBJ2-5
CDR3aa: CASSQWTGLRAQYF
CDR3nt: TGTGCCAGCAGCCAGTGGACAGGGCTGAGGGCCCAGTACTTC

d_gene: .
abundance: .
v_gene: TRBV27
j_gene: TRBJ2-2
CDR3aa: CASPTGTGELFF
CDR3nt: TGTGCCAGTCCGACGGGGACCGGGGAGCTGTTTTTT

d_gene: TRBD2
abundance: .
v_gene: TRBV28
j_gene: TRBJ2-1
CDR3aa: CPNTGGGGLADYNEQFF
CDR3nt: TGTCCCAACACTGGAGGGGGGGGACTAGCGGATTACAATGAGCAGTTCTTC

d_gene: .
abundance: many
v_gene: TRBV5-1
j_gene: TRBJ2-5
CDR3aa: CASSFGVEQETQYF
CDR3nt: TGCGCCAGCAGCTTTGGGGTGGAGCAAGAGACCCAGTACTTC

d_gene: .
abundance: .
v_gene: TRBV28
j_gene: TRBJ2-7
CDR3aa: CASRGAGSSYKQYF
CDR3nt: TGTGCCAGCAGGGGCGCGGGGAGCTCCTACAAGCAGTACTTC

d_gene: .
abundance: many
v_gene: TRBV7-8
j_gene: TRBJ1-5
CDR3aa: CASSSDWGNQPQHF
CDR3nt: TGTGCCAGCAGCTCAGACTGGGGCAATCAGCCCCAGCATTTT

d_gene: .
abundance: .
v_gene: TRBV2
j_gene: TRBJ2-6
CDR3aa: CVSSPVVGASVLTF
CDR3nt: TGTGTCAGCAGCCCCGTAGTTGGGGCCAGCGTCCTGACTTTC

d_gene: .
abundance: medium-sized
v_gene: TRBV29-1
j_gene: TRBJ2-1
CDR3aa: CSVEDTVGNEQFF
CDR3nt: TGCAGCGTTGAGGACACCGTGGGCAATGAGCAGTTCTTC

d_gene: .
abundance: many
v_gene: TRBV29-1
j_gene: TRBJ2-1
CDR3aa: CSVSQVYNEQFF
CDR3nt: TGCAGCGTTTCACAGGTCTACAATGAGCAGTTCTTC

d_gene: TRBD2
abundance: once
v_gene: TRBV11-1
j_gene: TRBJ2-1
CDR3aa: CASSLGLGGEADNEQFF
CDR3nt: TGTGCCAGCAGCCTGGGACTAGGGGGAGAAGCTGACAATGAACAGTTCTTC

d_gene: .
abundance: .
v_gene: TRBV5-4
j_gene: TRBJ2-1
CDR3aa: CASSLGEFEVGEQFF
CDR3nt: TGTGCCAGCAGCTTGGGCGAGTTTGAGGTTGGCGAGCAGTTCTTC

d_gene: .
abundance: .
v_gene: TRBV6-6
j_gene: TRBJ1-5
CDR3aa: CASSYGPQAGNQLQHF
CDR3nt: TGTGCCAGCAGTTACGGCCCTCAGGCGGGAAATCAACTCCAGCATTTT

d_gene: .
abundance: .
v_gene: TRBV12-3/TRBV12-4
j_gene: TRBJ1-1
CDR3aa: CTSSLGTVPNTEAFF
CDR3nt: TGTACCAGCAGTCTTGGAACTGTCCCGAACACTGAAGCTTTCTTT

d_gene: TRBD1
abundance: .
v_gene: TRBV11-2
j_gene: TRBJ2-7
CDR3aa: CSSSTMTGAYEQYF
CDR3nt: TGTTCCAGCAGCACCATGACAGGGGCCTACGAGCAGTACTTC

d_gene: TRBD2
abundance: once
v_gene: TRBV10-3
j_gene: TRBJ2-1
CDR3aa: CVIKPCGRELNNEQFF
CDR3nt: TGTGTCATCAAACCCTGTGGGCGGGAGTTAAACAATGAGCAGTTCTTC

d_gene: .
abundance: .
v_gene: TRBV6-2/TRBV6-3
j_gene: TRBJ2-1
CDR3aa: CVSTRGPLYDEQFF
CDR3nt: TGTGTCAGTACCAGGGGCCCTCTTTACGATGAGCAGTTCTTC

d_gene: .
abundance: .
v_gene: TRBV20-1
j_gene: TRBJ2-4
CDR3aa: CSASIGGLAKNIQYF
CDR3nt: TGCAGTGCTAGCATAGGGGGGTTAGCCAAAAACATTCAGTACTTC

d_gene: TRBD1
abundance: .
v_gene: TRBV11-2
j_gene: TRBJ2-7
CDR3aa: CASSLSRGLTYEQYF
CDR3nt: TGTGCAAGCAGCTTAAGCAGGGGGCTTACCTACGAGCAGTATTTC

d_gene: TRBD2
abundance: .
v_gene: TRBV5-4
j_gene: TRBJ2-1
CDR3aa: CAGSIAGASPYNEHFF
CDR3nt: TGTGCCGGCAGCATAGCGGGGGCTTCCCCGTACAATGAGCACTTCTTC

d_gene: TRBD2
abundance: .
v_gene: TRBV11-1
j_gene: TRBJ2-3
CDR3aa: CASSKGLAVITGTQYF
CDR3nt: TGTGCCAGCAGCAAGGGGCTAGCGGTTATCACAGGTACGCAGTATTTT

d_gene: TRBD1
abundance: medium-sized
v_gene: TRBV29-1
j_gene: TRBJ2-3
CDR3aa: CSVAWAGGIGDTQYF
CDR3nt: TGCAGCGTTGCGTGGGCAGGGGGCATAGGAGATACGCAGTATTTT

d_gene: .
abundance: many
v_gene: TRBV6-6
j_gene: TRBJ2-3
CDR3aa: CASSPGHSGTDTQYF
CDR3nt: TGTGCCAGCAGCCCCGGGCATTCGGGCACAGATACGCAGTATTTT

d_gene: .
abundance: few
v_gene: TRBV28
j_gene: TRBJ2-1
CDR3aa: CASSSSGAGEQFF
CDR3nt: TGTGCCAGCAGTTCTTCAGGGGCCGGGGAGCAGTTCTTC

d_gene: .
abundance: .
v_gene: TRBV30
j_gene: TRBJ1-2
CDR3aa: CAWNTGIPNYGYTF
CDR3nt: TGTGCCTGGAATACCGGGATCCCTAACTATGGTTACACCTTC

d_gene: TRBD1
abundance: .
v_gene: TRBV7-8
j_gene: TRBJ1-2
CDR3aa: CASSWRTGTHYGYTF
CDR3nt: TGTGCCAGTAGCTGGCGGACAGGGACCCACTATGGCTACACTTTC

d_gene: TRBD2
abundance: medium-sized
v_gene: TRBV11-2
j_gene: TRBJ2-1
CDR3aa: CASSLAGGHYNEQFF
CDR3nt: TGTGCCAGCAGCTTAGCGGGAGGGCATTACAATGAGCAGTTCTTC

d_gene: .
abundance: .
v_gene: TRBV5-5
j_gene: TRBJ2-3
CDR3aa: CASNSSVGTDTQYF
CDR3nt: TGTGCCAGCAACTCTAGCGTTGGGACGGATACGCAGTATTTT

d_gene: TRBD2
abundance: once
v_gene: TRBV4-1
j_gene: TRBJ2-7
CDR3aa: CASGQALAGTLSYEQYF
CDR3nt: TGCGCCAGCGGCCAAGCTTTAGCGGGGACACTCTCCTACGAGCAGTACTTC

d_gene: .
abundance: .
v_gene: TRBV4-1
j_gene: TRBJ2-7
CDR3aa: CASSRSFAGVDEQYF
CDR3nt: TGCGCCAGCAGCCGGTCGTTCGCTGGGGTTGACGAGCAGTACTTC

d_gene: .
abundance: .
v_gene: TRBV29-1
j_gene: TRBJ2-3
CDR3aa: CSVEAHPRYF
CDR3nt: TGCAGCGTCGAAGCGCATCCTCGGTATTTT

d_gene: .
abundance: .
v_gene: TRBV29-1
j_gene: TRBJ2-2
CDR3aa: CSVWLVNTGELFF
CDR3nt: TGCAGTGTGTGGCTTGTAAACACCGGGGAGCTGTTTTTT

d_gene: TRBD1
abundance: .
v_gene: TRBV5-1
j_gene: TRBJ2-5
CDR3aa: CAGSPLPGTGGEETQYF
CDR3nt: TGCGCCGGCAGCCCCCTGCCCGGGACAGGGGGAGAAGAGACCCAATACTTC

d_gene: .
abundance: medium-sized
v_gene: TRBV6-2/TRBV6-3
j_gene: TRBJ2-3
CDR3aa: CASSYRDETDTQYF
CDR3nt: TGTGCCAGCAGTTACCGGGATGAAACAGATACGCAGTATTTT

d_gene: .
abundance: .
v_gene: TRBV6-5
j_gene: TRBJ2-5
CDR3aa: CASSYGASQETQYF
CDR3nt: TGTGCGAGCAGTTACGGGGCCTCTCAAGAGACCCAGTACTTC

d_gene: TRBD2
abundance: .
v_gene: TRBV6-1
j_gene: TRBJ2-3
CDR3aa: CASSQGGRASDMQYF
CDR3nt: TGTGCCAGCAGTCAAGGCGGGAGGGCCTCAGATATGCAGTATTTT

d_gene: .
abundance: .
v_gene: TRBV12-3/TRBV12-4
j_gene: TRBJ1-2
CDR3aa: CASSFFVGPEFYGYIF
CDR3nt: TGTGCCAGCAGTTTTTTCGTTGGACCCGAATTCTATGGCTACATCTTC

d_gene: .
abundance: .
v_gene: TRBV6-6
j_gene: TRBJ1-4
CDR3aa: CAISRYVLGVTNEKLFF
CDR3nt: TGTGCCATCAGCCGCTACGTGTTGGGTGTCACTAATGAAAAACTGTTTTTT

d_gene: TRBD2
abundance: once
v_gene: TRBV11-2
j_gene: TRBJ2-1
CDR3aa: CVSGISGNGQFF
CDR3nt: TGTGTCAGCGGCATTAGCGGGAATGGGCAGTTCTTC

d_gene: TRBD1
abundance: many
v_gene: TRBV4-1
j_gene: TRBJ1-5
CDR3aa: CASSQQGGGNQPQHF
CDR3nt: TGCGCCAGCAGCCAACAGGGGGGTGGCAATCAGCCCCAGCATTTT

d_gene: TRBD2
abundance: .
v_gene: TRBV7-2
j_gene: TRBJ2-1
CDR3aa: CASSLDGTSGYNEQFF
CDR3nt: TGTGCCAGCAGCTTAGACGGGACTAGCGGGTACAATGAGCAGTTCTTC

d_gene: TRBD1
abundance: many
v_gene: TRBV4-1
j_gene: TRBJ1-2
CDR3aa: CASSQELDGQGILRGYTF
CDR3nt: TGCGCCAGCAGCCAAGAACTAGATGGACAGGGAATTCTCCGTGGCTACACCTTC

d_gene: .
abundance: once
v_gene: TRBV11-2
j_gene: TRBJ1-4
CDR3aa: CVSSLGQGDGEKLFF
CDR3nt: TGTGTCAGCAGTTTAGGGCAGGGTGATGGCGAAAAATTGTTTTTT

d_gene: TRBD2
abundance: .
v_gene: TRBV4-2
j_gene: TRBJ2-2
CDR3aa: CASSQPETGGSNTGELFF
CDR3nt: TGTGCCAGCAGCCAACCAGAGACGGGGGGTTCGAACACCGGGGAGCTGTTTTTT

d_gene: .
abundance: .
v_gene: TRBV11-2
j_gene: TRBJ2-7
CDR3aa: CASSLPVGISYEQYF
CDR3nt: TGTGCTAGCAGCCTACCTGTGGGAATATCTTACGAGCAGTACTTC

d_gene: .
abundance: .
v_gene: TRBV11-3
j_gene: TRBJ2-2
CDR3aa: CASGLGQVDTGGLFF
CDR3nt: TGTGCCAGCGGCTTAGGACAGGTTGACACCGGGGGGCTGTTTTTT

d_gene: .
abundance: once
v_gene: TRBV14
j_gene: TRBJ1-4
CDR3aa: CACSLFGTTNEKLFF
CDR3nt: TGTGCCTGCAGCCTATTCGGGACAACTAATGAAAAACTGTTTTTT

d_gene: .
abundance: once
v_gene: TRBV11-2
j_gene: TRBJ2-2
CDR3aa: CTSGGPGVLTNIGELFF
CDR3nt: TGTACCAGCGGAGGGCCGGGAGTTCTTACGAACATCGGGGAGCTGTTTTTC

d_gene: .
abundance: .
v_gene: TRBV4-2
j_gene: TRBJ2-1
CDR3aa: CASSPRVDITDYNEQFF
CDR3nt: TGTGCCAGCAGCCCTCGTGTTGACATCACAGACTACAATGAGCAGTTCTTC

d_gene: .
abundance: .
v_gene: TRBV13
j_gene: TRBJ2-2
CDR3aa: CASSFVSTNTGELFF
CDR3nt: TGTGCCAGTAGCTTCGTCAGTACGAACACCGGGGAGCTGTTTTTT

d_gene: TRBD1
abundance: .
v_gene: TRBV29-1
j_gene: TRBJ1-1
CDR3aa: CSVEITGVTDAFF
CDR3nt: TGCAGCGTCGAAATTACAGGGGTCACTGATGCTTTCTTT

d_gene: .
abundance: .
v_gene: TRBV12-3/TRBV12-4
j_gene: TRBJ2-5
CDR3aa: CVSRGWGGLETQYF
CDR3nt: TGTGTCAGCAGGGGATGGGGAGGATTAGAGACTCAATACTTC

d_gene: .
abundance: .
v_gene: TRBV12-3/TRBV12-4
j_gene: TRBJ2-1
CDR3aa: CASGGRGTDKQFF
CDR3nt: TGTGCCAGTGGAGGCAGGGGAACCGATAAGCAGTTCTTC